This TCR beta chain originates from a study of cytomegalovirus exposure and HLA in healthy donors listed by TCRdb under 2017. For the study in its entirety: An earlier analysis of approximately 590 of the donors reported more than 250 Gb of sequence data and 100 million to 130 million unique TCR beta sequences from some 180 million T cells. Across about 380 genotyped donors of the cohort, an average of about 240,000 unique TCR beta nucleotide sequences per donor were sequenced, and roughly 17% of those sequences were non-productive. HLA typing covered class I and class II loci at four-digit resolution. Donor age, sex, ethnicity and CMV serostatus were compiled together with the repertoire data. Several DR-DQ haplotypes were handled as single units for association and clustering, since linkage in the cohort was strong. The aim of the study was to test whether cataloging public T cell receptors could identify signatures of past pathogen exposure. To decide whether each TCR beta V gene segment behaved as functional or pseudogenic, an earlier analysis of several hundred of the donors relied on high-throughput TCR beta sequencing. Every repertoire in the discovery cohort had been generated on one and the same sequencing platform. To predict cytomegalovirus infection status, the study brought together high-throughput TCR immunosequencing, statistical association of individual TCRs with disease status, and machine learning. In the later analysis, no new phenotypic data were used to find candidate immune exposures; instead, reliance was placed on TCR beta sequences and their occurrence across donors. To study patterns of TCR occurrence, a later analysis re-analyzed previously published TCR beta repertoires from 500 to 850 donors and added high-resolution HLA genotyping. Of the roughly 400 genotyped donors, approximately 82% fell in the genetic ancestry cluster associated with self-reported Caucasian donors. The T cell repertoires of 670 or so subjects were profiled by immunosequencing and related to cytomegalovirus serostatus. Approximately 300 gigabases of sequencing data and around 85 million unique TCR sequences made up an early release that covered 500 to 700 HLA-typed donors. In a later genetic analysis, genome-wide SNP genotypes for about three fifths of the roughly 670 donors were used, and that subset was treated as a discovery cohort. Along with the roughly 670-subject first cohort, a separate validation cohort of over a hundred different subjects was used. Typing coverage differed by locus: A, B, C, DRB1 and DQB1 were typed in roughly 620-640 donors, DQA1 in roughly 500, DPA1 in some 600, and DPB1 in 450 to 490. Study-level results and caveats: The classifier was reported to diagnose cytomegalovirus status with high specificity and sensitivity in both the original and validation cohorts. Correlated functional status among segregating V segments might reflect linkage disequilibrium, but an unknown experimental factor could not be ruled out. A further reported finding was that TCR beta sequences accurately predicted the HLA-A and HLA-B alleles for most subjects in the first cohort. At a false discovery rate of 0.05, a later analysis linked 16,000 or so TCR beta sequences to specific HLA alleles. In a later analysis, the rate of TCR association differed among HLA loci, with DRB1 alleles having the most associated TCRs and HLA-C alleles having the fewest. This cohort had only TCR beta chains sequenced, and the lack of alpha or paired-chain data limited which features could be detected. Broadly in line with IMGT annotations, most TCR beta V segments showed up in productive rearrangements about 87% or about 30% of the time in an earlier analysis of several hundred of the donors. V-gene and J-gene trimming of TCR beta chains was associated with a missense DCLRE1C variant in a later genetic analysis, and the association was replicated in an independent cohort. The authors suggested that the approach could potentially be generalized to other disease states and immunological phenotypes. Most TCR sequences were seen in very few donors, while some public TCRs were found in many individuals. The study gave a list of 150 to 200 TCR beta chains associated with cytomegalovirus. Sequencing depth was assumed to be roughly uniform across donors in the presence/absence analyses, though that assumption may not hold. In vitro tests confirmed that a few of the cytomegalovirus-associated TCR beta chains recognize cytomegalovirus antigens. HLA typing was unavailable for some donors at each locus, so association tests used only the typed subset. About 17 rarely observed V segments, including chromosome 9 orphons, were excluded from the earlier analysis of 550 to 700 of the donors because counts were too low. Assigning TCR associations to individual alleles was difficult when HLA alleles, especially DR and DQ, strongly co-occurred. In a later analysis, most CMV-associated TCR beta chains were found to appear HLA-restricted, with HLA associations seemingly driven largely by CMV exposure. According to a later genetic analysis, donors in an Asian-associated ancestry cluster had fewer N-insertions in productive TCRs than the approximately 650-donor mean. A later analysis found that HLA-associated TCR beta chains were more clonally expanded and had lower generation probabilities than equally common non-associated chains. In a later analysis, several top co-occurrence clusters were reported to appear linked to parvovirus B19, influenza, CMV and Epstein-Barr virus. For the cohort, immune exposure information was limited to CMV serostatus. The sequencing pipeline was judged likely to have produced a cluster of highly shared sequence variants as a technical artifact.

Library prep was done by the immunoSEQ multiplex PCR assay. For the multiplex PCR, a mixture combining 60 forward primers for TCR Vbeta segments and 13 reverse primers for TCR Jbeta segments was used. A multiplex PCR assay on genomic DNA amplified the CDR3 region of rearranged TCR beta genes. On the Illumina HiSeq System, the amplified TCR beta libraries were sequenced as 87-base-pair reads. The authors' analysis ran thus. A later analysis counted tens of millions of unique TCR beta chains across the 666 repertoires, and around 9.9 million of these chains were shared by at least two donors. To remove PCR and sequencing errors, raw reads were error-corrected and collapsed into unique sequences using a nearest-neighbor algorithm that merged closely related sequences. Alignment of CDR3 sequences to IMGT reference sequences was used to assign V, D and J gene segments. For a sequence to be retained, at least a six-nucleotide match to both a V gene segment and a J gene segment was required. Rearrangements were classified as productive when the CDR3 lacked stop codons and remained in frame with V and J, and all other rearrangements were classified as non-productive. CDR3 was defined according to IMGT convention as the region running from the second conserved V-encoded cysteine to the conserved J-encoded phenylalanine. In an earlier analysis of around 600 of the donors, sequences lacking an unambiguous match to a single V gene segment were excluded. In an earlier analysis of around 590 of the donors, a V segment was called functional when productive rearrangements were above 56.7%, and segregating when the standard deviation between donors exceeded 5%. A statistical classification framework was built to diagnose cytomegalovirus status from the catalog of TCR beta chain sequences. In a later analysis, V and J genes were assigned by comparing TCR nucleotide sequences against IMGT/GENE-DB human TR gene sequences. The TCRdist pipeline was used in a later analysis to assign CDR3 sequences and most-parsimonious VDJ recombination scenarios. A later analysis defined each TCR beta chain by its CDR3 amino acid sequence plus V-gene family, and excluded reads lacking a unique V-gene family. To address suspected cross-contamination and a sequencing artifact, a later analysis removed approximately 590 highly shared, low-generation-probability nucleotide sequences. A later analysis calculated a clonal expansion index for each public chain from normalized within-repertoire ranks of inferred template counts. In a later analysis, generation probabilities were computed using a VDJ recombination model fitted to out-of-frame rearrangements, and the results were checked against IGoR. Hypergeometric tests were used in a later analysis to score TCR-TCR, TCR-HLA and TCR-CMV co-occurrence, with a repertoire-size bias correction applied to the TCR pairs. In a later analysis, false discovery rates were estimated by permuting HLA or CMV assignments 20 times. A later analysis grouped co-occurring TCRs with DBSCAN, adding TCRdist sequence similarity when clustering within HLA-allele-positive subsets. Repertoires with fewer than 30,000 or more than 120,000 public chains were left out of co-occurrence clustering, as were about 5 repertoires with anomalous nucleotide sharing. This immuneACCESS table, as held by TCRdb, lists in-frame sequences with V and J called but not all clones. Of the missing ones, under half trace to an unresolved V gene in checked studies; the others have no known cause. V and J calls and clone size are copied from that table; D and trimming were computed from the DNA. The sample table shows about 110,000 clones, and about 59% are seen once. The ten largest clones capture 3.8% of the sample.

As concerns this clone: No cognate antigen has been identified for it. No much larger clone exists at a distance of one base, and base qualities are not known.

In total, 600 or so healthy bone marrow donors made up the cohort. All cohort members were sampled while nominally healthy, although unrecorded immune exposures were likely present. The donor was CMV seropositive and was included in the group of 250 to 350 seropositive cohort members. A peripheral blood sample was provided by each donor, and peripheral blood mononuclear cells were used for TCR beta sequencing. Genomic DNA extraction from the blood cell samples was performed with the Qiagen DNeasy Blood Extraction Kit. This receptor was taken from a man aged 25-45 years in good health and CMV-seropositive. The sample consisted of PBMCs.

The CDR3 protein is CASSHGRGWPAETQYF. The sequenced DNA is TGTGCCAGCAGCCATGGCAGGGGCTGGCCGGCAGAGACCCAGTACTTC. The rearranged chain carries TRBV5-8 and TRBJ2-5; possibly the D gene is TRBD1, per 6 matching bases. Looking up the germline V gene yields CDR1 SGHTS and CDR2 YDEGEE. Deletion took 4 bases off V and 4 bases off J, with a span of 20 bases between the germline ends. From its cysteine to its phenylalanine, the CDR3 spans 16 amino acids. The CDR3 DNA has 48 bases and is translated from base 1.